This TCR beta chain emerged from a study of CD8+CD57+ T cells in acquired aplastic anemia. Whole-study results and caveats: Patients and controls shared 25 to 35 CD8+ CDR3 sequences, highly expressed in patients. Patients versus controls showed no significant CD8+ Simpson's diversity difference.

The CDR3 is 12 residues long. Trimming took off 5 bases at V and 6 bases at J, with 9 bases between the two ends. Germline lookup yields CDR1 LNHDA and CDR2 SQIVND (reference sequence). Genomic DNA provided the template from which TCR beta VDJ and CDR3 profiles were obtained. MiXCR was run by TCRdb on the reads, yielding one entry per CDR3 protein. The repertoire includes about 98,000 distinct CDR3 sequences, around 68% of them detected once, and less than 75% sits in the top ten. Patients picked for sequencing had shown CD8+CD57+ cell expansion detected by flow cytometry. Concerning this clonotype: Its antigen remains unidentified.

This chain joins TRBV19 and TRBJ2-3; no reliable D call. The clonotype comes from a human donor with aplastic anemia. Sequenced sample: sorted CD4+, CD8+, or CD8+CD57+ T cells (not recorded which) from PBMCs. The CDR3 bases are TGTGCCAGTAGTTTCACGTGGGATACGCAGTATTTT. This codes for CASSFTWDTQYF.